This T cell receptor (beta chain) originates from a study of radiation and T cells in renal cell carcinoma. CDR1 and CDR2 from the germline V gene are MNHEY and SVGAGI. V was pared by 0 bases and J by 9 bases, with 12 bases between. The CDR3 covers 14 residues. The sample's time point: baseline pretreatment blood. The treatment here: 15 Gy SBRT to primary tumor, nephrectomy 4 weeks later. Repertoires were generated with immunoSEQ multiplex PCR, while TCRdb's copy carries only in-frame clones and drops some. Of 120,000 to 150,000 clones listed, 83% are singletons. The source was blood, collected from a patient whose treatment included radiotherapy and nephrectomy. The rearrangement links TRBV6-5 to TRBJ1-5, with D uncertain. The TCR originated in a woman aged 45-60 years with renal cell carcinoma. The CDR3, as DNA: TGTGCCAGCAGTTACTCTCAAGGCTTGCGGCCCCAGCATTTT. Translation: CASSYSQGLRPQHF.